This is a list of T cell receptor beta chains from one sample in a study of blood T cells in healthy people across ages. TCRdb itself ran the 5' RACE reads through MiXCR, one entry per CDR3 protein. The sample comprises 1.5 million to 2 million distinct CDR3 sequences, approximately 30% of which are singletons, and 7.7% rests with the top ten. The sequenced material came from blood. These receptors were taken from a woman in her twenties or thirties in good health. Both conserved end residues are part of each CDR3. Fields, in order: J gene, D gene, clone size, V gene, CDR3 DNA, CDR3 protein. A D gene is named only where the DNA matches it firmly. The listing skips clone size in some rows; elsewhere it reads once, few, many or a size class.

TRBJ2-2 | TRBD1 | - | TRBV29-1 | TGCAGCGTTGAAGATTGGTCGCAGGGGGCGACCGGGGAGCTGTTTTTT | CSVEDWSQGATGELFF
TRBJ2-1 | TRBD2 | few | TRBV20-1 | TGCAGTGCTAGAGATTACCCCGGGGGGGCCAACTACAATGAGCAGTTCTTC | CSARDYPGGANYNEQFF
TRBJ2-1 | - | few | TRBV6-1 | TGTGCCCGCTACCGCGACAGCACTCCCTGCAATGAGCAGTTCTTC | CARYRDSTPCNEQFF
TRBJ2-3 | - | - | TRBV20-1 | TGCAGTGCTATAGTTATCACAGATACGCAGTATTTT | CSAIVITDTQYF
TRBJ2-1 | - | many | TRBV18 | TGTGCCAGCAGTCCTCCCCCCGGCAATGAGCAGTTCTTC | CASSPPPGNEQFF
TRBJ2-6 | - | many | TRBV29-1 | TGCAGCGCGAGGGGCGCTGGGGCCAACGTCCTGACTTTC | CSARGAGANVLTF
TRBJ1-1 | TRBD1 | few | TRBV10-3 | TGTGCCATCAGTGAGGGACAGGAGAGCACTGAAGCTTTCTTT | CAISEGQESTEAFF
TRBJ2-1 | - | - | TRBV5-4 | TGTGCCAGCAGCTTGGGACTAGATCGACTGTACGAGCAGTTCTTC | CASSLGLDRLYEQFF
TRBJ2-5 | - | - | TRBV12-3/TRBV12-4 | TGTGCCATCAGCCCACCTGAAGGGGAGACCCAGTACTTC | CAISPPEGETQYF
TRBJ2-3 | TRBD1 | - | TRBV12-3/TRBV12-4 | TGTGCCAGCAGACCCGGACAGGGGAGGGCAGATACGCAGTATTTT | CASRPGQGRADTQYF
TRBJ2-7 | TRBD2 | few | TRBV20-1 | TGCAGTGCTAGAGATCTTTTAGCGGGAGGGGTCTACGAGCAGTACTTC | CSARDLLAGGVYEQYF
TRBJ2-2 | - | - | TRBV5-1 | TGCGCCAGCCTCCCTGGGGGCGGTTGGAGTACCGGGGAGCTGTTTTTT | CASLPGGGWSTGELFF
TRBJ2-1 | TRBD1 | few | TRBV7-9 | TGTGCCGGCAGCCCGGACAGGCGGGATGAGCAGTTCTTC | CAGSPDRRDEQFF
TRBJ2-7 | - | many | TRBV29-1 | TGCAGCGTTCAAGGCGGGGAGACAACCTACGAGCAGTACTTC | CSVQGGETTYEQYF
TRBJ2-5 | - | few | TRBV5-1 | TGCGCCAGCAGCGGGGGATGGACCCAGTACTTC | CASSGGWTQYF
TRBJ1-2 | - | few | TRBV6-1 | TGTGCCAGCACCAGTGGGAAATTTAACTATGGCTACACCTTC | CASTSGKFNYGYTF
TRBJ2-1 | - | - | TRBV7-9 | TGTGCCAACAGAGCTTTCGAGGGCTACAATGAGCAGTTCTTC | CANRAFEGYNEQFF
TRBJ1-2 | - | - | TRBV2 | TGTGCCAGCAGTGGACAGACCTTAGGAGGCTACACCTTC | CASSGQTLGGYTF
TRBJ2-1 | - | once | TRBV6-1 | TGTGCCAGCAGTGAAGCTGGGGCGGGTAGGAAACTTTACAATGAGCAGTTCTTC | CASSEAGAGRKLYNEQFF
TRBJ2-1 | TRBD2 | few | TRBV7-2 | TGTGCCAGCAGCCTGACCGGGACTAGCCACAATGAGCAGTTCTTC | CASSLTGTSHNEQFF
TRBJ1-2 | - | many | TRBV6-6 | TGTGCCAGCACGGCAGGCGGAGGCTACACCTTC | CASTAGGGYTF
TRBJ2-5 | TRBD2 | many | TRBV5-1 | TGCGCCAGCAGCTTGGGGACTAGCGGGCAAGAGACCCAGTACTTC | CASSLGTSGQETQYF
TRBJ2-5 | TRBD2 | few | TRBV29-1 | TGCAGCGCCGGGACTAGCGGGCCTGAGACCCAGTACTTC | CSAGTSGPETQYF
TRBJ2-3 | TRBD2 | few | TRBV5-1 | TGCGCCAGCAGCTTCCCGGGACTAGCGGGGGGAACAGATACGCAGTATTTT | CASSFPGLAGGTDTQYF
TRBJ2-4 | TRBD2 | many | TRBV4-3 | TGCGCCAGCAGCCAAGATTTAGGGACTAGCGGGATCAGAAACATTCAGTACTTC | CASSQDLGTSGIRNIQYF
TRBJ2-5 | - | few | TRBV5-1 | TGCGCCAGCAGCCTCGACCCACTGGACCAACCAGAGACCCAGTACTTC | CASSLDPLDQPETQYF
TRBJ2-7 | TRBD1 | many | TRBV4-1 | TGCGCCAGCAGCCAATCAGACAGGGGCTTTGGCGAGCAGTACTTC | CASSQSDRGFGEQYF
TRBJ1-5 | TRBD1 | once | TRBV28 | TGTGCCAGCAGTAGGGGGCGTGGGACCCAGCATTTT | CASSRGRGTQHF
TRBJ2-1 | - | few | TRBV30 | TGTGCCTGGAGTGACCCGCGGGCCGCGGGCCGCAATGAGCAGTTCTTC | CAWSDPRAAGRNEQFF
TRBJ1-1 | - | - | TRBV5-5 | TGTGCCAGCAGCTTCAAGACCGAGGTCACTGAAGCTTTCTTT | CASSFKTEVTEAFF
TRBJ2-7 | - | few | TRBV5-1 | TGCGCCAGCAGCGCCGAGACCTACGAGCAGTACTTC | CASSAETYEQYF
TRBJ2-7 | TRBD2 | many | TRBV7-2 | TGTGCCAGCAGCGCCAACGCCGGGACTAGTAGCGAGCAGTACTTC | CASSANAGTSSEQYF
TRBJ2-7 | - | many | TRBV29-1 | TGCAGCGTTGAAGTGGGGATAGAAGGAGAGCAGTACTTC | CSVEVGIEGEQYF
TRBJ2-1 | TRBD1 | - | TRBV24-1 | TGTGCCACCAGTGGAGGGACAGGGATCCACAATGAGCAGTTCTTC | CATSGGTGIHNEQFF
TRBJ1-5 | - | - | TRBV30 | TGTGCCTGGAGTTCGTACGTTAGCAATCAGCCCCAGCATTTT | CAWSSYVSNQPQHF
TRBJ1-5 | - | few | TRBV29-1 | TGCAGCGTCCGATCAGGGACTAATCAGCCCCAGCATTTT | CSVRSGTNQPQHF